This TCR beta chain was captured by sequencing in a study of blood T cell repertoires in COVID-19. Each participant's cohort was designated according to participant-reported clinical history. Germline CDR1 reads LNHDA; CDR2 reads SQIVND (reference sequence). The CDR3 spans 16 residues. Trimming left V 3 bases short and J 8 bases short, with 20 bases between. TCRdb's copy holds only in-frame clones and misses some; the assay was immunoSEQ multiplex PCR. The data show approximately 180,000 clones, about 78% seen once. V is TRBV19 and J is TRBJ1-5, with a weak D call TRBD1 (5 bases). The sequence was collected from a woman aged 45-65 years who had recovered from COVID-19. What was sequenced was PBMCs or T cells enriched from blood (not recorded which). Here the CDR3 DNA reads TGTGCCAGTAGTATCTTCGGTCAGGGAAGGTGGAAGCCCCAGCATTTT. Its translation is CASSIFGQGRWKPQHF.